Below, 6 T cell receptor beta chains from the same sample are listed, as sequenced in a study of cytomegalovirus exposure and HLA in healthy donors (dated by TCRdb to 2016 to 2017). The library was obtained by the immunoSEQ multiplex PCR assay. A mixture of 60 forward primers for TCR Vbeta segments and 13 reverse primers for TCR Jbeta segments was used in the multiplex PCR. Sourced from immuneACCESS, this table was stored by TCRdb with only in-frame sequences that have V and J called. A share of the clones is absent; for the studies checked, an unresolved V gene accounts for under half, and the remainder has no known explanation. This sample gives roughly 160,000 clones in total; 81% of them show up just once. In total, the top ten clones hold approximately 13% of the sample. The sample comprised PBMCs. Every receptor here comes from a woman between 50 and 59 years old in good health and CMV-seronegative.

This clone was detected only a few times. The V and J genes are TRBV11-3 and TRBJ2-3, with 16 bases that match TRBD2. Germline assignment: CDR1 SGHNT and CDR2 YENEEA. V was pared by 5 bases and J by 3 bases, with 5 bases of the junction left unmatched. CDR3 size: 17 residues. CDR3 loop: CASSLGLAGGRTDTQYF. CDR3 coding DNA: TGTGCCAGCAGCCTGGGACTAGCGGGGGGGAGGACAGATACGCAGTATTTT.

The chain is built from TRBV5-1 and TRBJ2-6, with 7 bases that match TRBD1. CDR3 size: 14 residues. The germline CDR1 and CDR2 sequences are SGHRS and YFSETQ. With 4 bases clipped from V and 9 bases from J, the junction kept 7 bases outside the gene matches. CDR3 sequence reads: CASSITGQYNVLTF. The CDR3 DNA sequence: TGCGCCAGCAGCATAACGGGACAGTACAACGTCCTGACTTTC.

The chain combines TRBV25-1 with TRBJ2-1; 9 bases map to TRBD1. The J segment lost 9 bases and the V segment lost 8 bases, leaving 2 bases of the junction unmatched. The germline V gene encodes CDR1 MGHDK and CDR2 SYGVNS. The CDR3 is made up of 11 amino acids. In nucleotides, the CDR3 is TGTGCCAGCCTGACAGGGGGTGAGCAGTTCTTC. Amino acid sequence: CASLTGGEQFF.

This clone has only one observation. V gene TRBV7-2 combines with J gene TRBJ1-1; a weak D match, TRBD1 (5 bases). This CDR3 spans 12 amino acids. The germline V gene has CDR1 SGHTA and CDR2 FQGNSA. V gave up 1 base and J gave up 9 bases, with 9 bases separating them. The CDR3 DNA is TGTGCCAGCAGCTTAGGCCAGGGAAAAGCTTTCTTT. Its translation is CASSLGQGKAFF. Combining the CDR3 with reference TRBV7-2 and TRBJ1-1 gives the whole variable domain GAGVSQSPSNKVTEKGKDVELRCDPISGHTALYWYRQSLGQGLEFLIYFQGNSAPDKSGLPSDRFSAERTGGSVSTLTIQRTQQEDSAVYLCASSLGQGKAFFGQGTRLTVV.

J is TRBJ2-2 and V is TRBV19; maybe TRBD1 (5 bases). The CDR3 sequence is 16 residues long. Germline lookup yields CDR1 LNHDA and CDR2 SQIVND (reference sequence). V was cut by 3 bases and J by 0 bases, with 11 bases left in between. This CDR3 is CASSILGDPNTGELFF. The CDR3 nucleotides are TGTGCCAGTAGTATTTTAGGGGATCCGAACACCGGGGAGCTGTTTTTT.

This clone was recorded once. The chain employs TRBV20-1 and TRBJ2-3; D is undetermined. The CDR3 contains 11 residues. Germline V gene sequence: CDR1 DFQATT, CDR2 SNEGSKA (reference sequence). Trimming cost V 5 bases and J 8 bases, with 11 bases left between them. In DNA form, the CDR3 reads TGCAGTGCTGGATCCGAGGTTACGCAGTATTTT. It translates to CSAGSEVTQYF.